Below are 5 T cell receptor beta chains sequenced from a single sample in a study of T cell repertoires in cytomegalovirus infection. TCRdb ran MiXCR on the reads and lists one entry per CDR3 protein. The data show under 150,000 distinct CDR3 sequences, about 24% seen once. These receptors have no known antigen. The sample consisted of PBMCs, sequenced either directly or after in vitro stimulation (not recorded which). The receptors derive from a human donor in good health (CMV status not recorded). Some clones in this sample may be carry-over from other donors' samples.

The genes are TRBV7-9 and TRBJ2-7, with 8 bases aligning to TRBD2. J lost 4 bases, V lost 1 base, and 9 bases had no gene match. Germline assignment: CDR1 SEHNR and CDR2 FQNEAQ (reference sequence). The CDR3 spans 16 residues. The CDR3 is CASSLGPGGGYYEQYV. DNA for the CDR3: TGTGCCAGCAGCTTAGGCCCCGGGGGGGGCTATTACGAGCAGTACGTC.

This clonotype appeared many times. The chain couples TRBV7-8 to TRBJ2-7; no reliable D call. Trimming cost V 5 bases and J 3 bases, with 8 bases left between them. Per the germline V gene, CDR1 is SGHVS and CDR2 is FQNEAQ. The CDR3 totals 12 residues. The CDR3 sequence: CASSQAFYEQYF. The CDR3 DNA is TGTGCCAGCAGCCAGGCTTTCTACGAGCAGTACTTC.

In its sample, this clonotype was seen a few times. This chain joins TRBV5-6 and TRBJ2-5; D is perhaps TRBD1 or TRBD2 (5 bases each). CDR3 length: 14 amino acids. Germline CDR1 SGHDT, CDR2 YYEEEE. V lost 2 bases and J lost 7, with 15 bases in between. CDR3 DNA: TGTGCCAGCAGCTTCGGGACCTCGCTGGGGACCCAGTACTTC. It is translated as CASSFGTSLGTQYF.

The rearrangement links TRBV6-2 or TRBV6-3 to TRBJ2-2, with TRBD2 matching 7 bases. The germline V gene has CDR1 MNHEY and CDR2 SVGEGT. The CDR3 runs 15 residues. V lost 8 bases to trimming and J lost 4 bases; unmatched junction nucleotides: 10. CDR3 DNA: TGTGCCAGCGCACCGAGCGGGATTCCCACCGGGGAGCTGTTTTTT. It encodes CASAPSGIPTGELFF.

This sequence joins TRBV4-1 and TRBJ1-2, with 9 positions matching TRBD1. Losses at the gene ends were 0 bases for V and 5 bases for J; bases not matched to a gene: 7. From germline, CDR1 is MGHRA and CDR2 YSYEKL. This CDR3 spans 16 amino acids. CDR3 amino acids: CASSQDEGQGMYGYTF. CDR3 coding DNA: TGCGCCAGCAGCCAAGATGAGGGACAGGGAATGTATGGCTACACCTTC.